This is a list of T cell receptor beta chains from one sample in a study of graft-versus-host responses after intestinal transplantation. Generated by immunoSEQ multiplex PCR, the TCRdb table keeps only in-frame clones and is missing some. The data show tens of thousands of clones, around 94% seen once. Source: PBMCs, taken 16 days after intestinal transplant. These receptors were collected from a human patient who received an intestinal transplant, so some T cells may come from the graft donor. The CDR3 runs from the conserved cysteine through the conserved F or W.

>TRBV7-6|TRBJ2-3
CASSLASVGLSTDTQYF
>TRBV5-8|TRBJ2-3
CASSPRLALRNTQYF
>TRBV19|TRBJ2-2
CASRNRGTGGWNTGELFF
>TRBV29-1|TRBJ2-7
CSVESGEEYEQYF
>TRBV19|TRBJ2-1
CASRTEDNEQFF
>TRBV25-1|TRBJ2-7
CASSESGFYEQYF
>TRBV27|TRBJ2-5
CASSWDRQETQYF
>TRBV5-1|TRBJ2-1
CASSPGTGGRYEQFF
>TRBV2|TRBJ1-2
CASSGQGSYGYTF
>TRBV5-1|TRBJ2-7
CASSWTDRGGRDEQYF
>TRBV7-8|TRBJ1-1
CASSLELDGSEAFF
>TRBV7-3|TRBJ1-1
CASSLIRATEVTEAFF
>TRBV27|TRBJ1-2
CASSVGQGDYGYTF
>TRBV28|TRBJ1-5
CASSFGQPQHF
>TRBV28|TRBJ2-1
CASSLGADEQFF
>TRBV2|TRBJ2-2
CASRGSKRANTGELFF
>TRBV2|TRBJ2-5
CASSEMGGLGQETQYF
>TRBV4-3|TRBJ2-2
CASSQDPGGANTGELFF
>TRBV4-2|TRBJ2-7
CASSPLGLAGGYEQYF
>TRBV29-1|TRBJ2-7
CSVGGRGEQYF
>TRBV7-7|TRBJ2-7
CASSLGGTAYEQYF
>TRBV7-2|TRBJ1-5
CASSLTGQGSQPQHF
>TRBV28|TRBJ1-3
CASSSPSGGNTIYF
>TRBV11-2|TRBJ1-4
CASSLVPAQNEKLFF
>TRBV28|TRBJ2-3
CASSWTADSTDTQYF